Included here is one TCR beta chain sequence, with context. Its specificity is not known. V dropped 8 bases and J dropped 11 bases, with 18 bases sitting between them. In germline, CDR1 is SNHLY, CDR2 FYNNEI. The CDR3 consists of 12 residues. The data belong to a study of cytomegalovirus exposure and HLA in healthy donors. About the research overall: Around 80 million unique TCR sequences came from HLA-typed donors in an early release. Whole-study findings and limits: HLA alleles showed associations with roughly 17,000 TCR beta sequences in a later analysis, at a 0.05 false discovery rate.

Both 60 Vbeta primers and 13 Jbeta primers went into the PCR. The authors' processing: Unique TCR beta chains numbered around 80 million in a later analysis, with roughly 10 million shared. The table came from immunoSEQ multiplex PCR; TCRdb's copy has only in-frame clones and leaves some out. That table supplies the V and J calls and clone size; D and trimming were determined from the DNA. The sample shows under 200,000 clones, roughly 83% of them seen only once. This sequence originates from a man aged 30 to 39 in good health and CMV-seronegative. What was sequenced was PBMCs. The chain joins TRBV2 to TRBJ1-1, with a possible D match to TRBD1 (6 bases). CDR3 sequence: CASGRQDRRAFF. As DNA, the CDR3 is TGTGCCAGCGGGAGACAGGACCGTAGGGCTTTCTTT.